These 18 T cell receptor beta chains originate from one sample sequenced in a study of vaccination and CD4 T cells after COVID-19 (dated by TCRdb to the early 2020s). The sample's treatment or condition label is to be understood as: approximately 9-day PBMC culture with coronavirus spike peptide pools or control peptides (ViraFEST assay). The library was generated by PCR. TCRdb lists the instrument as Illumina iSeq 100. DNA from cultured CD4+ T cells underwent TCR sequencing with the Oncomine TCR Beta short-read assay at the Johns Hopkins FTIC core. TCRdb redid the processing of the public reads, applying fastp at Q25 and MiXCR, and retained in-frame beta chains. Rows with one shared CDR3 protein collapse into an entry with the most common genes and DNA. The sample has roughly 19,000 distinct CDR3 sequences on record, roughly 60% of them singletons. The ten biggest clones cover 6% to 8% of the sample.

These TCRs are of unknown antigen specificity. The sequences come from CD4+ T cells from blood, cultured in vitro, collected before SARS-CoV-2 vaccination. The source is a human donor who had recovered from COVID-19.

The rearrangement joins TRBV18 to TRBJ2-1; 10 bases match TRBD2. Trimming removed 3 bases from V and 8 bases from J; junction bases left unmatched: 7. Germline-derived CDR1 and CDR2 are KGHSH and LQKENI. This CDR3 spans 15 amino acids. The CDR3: CASSPTQREGHEQFF. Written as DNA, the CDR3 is TGTGCCAGCTCACCCACCCAGCGGGAGGGCCATGAGCAGTTCTTC.

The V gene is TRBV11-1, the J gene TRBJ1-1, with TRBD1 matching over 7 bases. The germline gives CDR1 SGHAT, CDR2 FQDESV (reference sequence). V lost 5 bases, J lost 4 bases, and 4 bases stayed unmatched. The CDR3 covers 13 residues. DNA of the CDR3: TGTGCCAGCAGCCTTACAGGGGCCACTGAAGCTTTCTTT. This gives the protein CASSLTGATEAFF.

CDR3 sequence: CASSPRQQARSVETQYF. As DNA, the CDR3 is TGTGCCAGCAGCCCCCGGCAGCAGGCCCGATCGGTAGAGACCCAGTACTTC. This chain links TRBV7-9 with TRBJ2-5; D is unclear. V was pared by 5 bases and J by 4 bases, with 23 bases between. Germline V gene data show CDR1 as SEHNR and CDR2 as FQNEAQ (reference sequence). The CDR3 spans 17 residues.

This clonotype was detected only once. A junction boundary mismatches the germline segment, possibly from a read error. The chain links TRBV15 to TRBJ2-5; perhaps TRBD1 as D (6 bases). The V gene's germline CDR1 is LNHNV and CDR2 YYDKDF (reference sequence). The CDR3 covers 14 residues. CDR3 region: CATSRGGLQETQYF. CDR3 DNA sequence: TGTGCCACCAGCAGAGGGGGGCTACAAGAGACCCAGTACTTT.

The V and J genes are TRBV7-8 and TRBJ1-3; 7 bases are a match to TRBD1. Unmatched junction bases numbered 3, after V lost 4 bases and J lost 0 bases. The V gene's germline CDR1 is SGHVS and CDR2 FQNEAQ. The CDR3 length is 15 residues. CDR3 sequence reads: CASSYRDSSGNTIYF. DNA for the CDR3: TGTGCCAGCAGCTACCGGGACAGCTCTGGAAACACCATATATTTT. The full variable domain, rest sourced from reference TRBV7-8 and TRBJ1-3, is GAGVSQSPRYKVAKRGQDVALRCDPISGHVSLFWYQQALGQGPEFLTYFQNEAQLDKSGLPSDRFFAERPEGSVSTLKIQRTQQEDSAVYLCASSYRDSSGNTIYFGEGSWLTVV.

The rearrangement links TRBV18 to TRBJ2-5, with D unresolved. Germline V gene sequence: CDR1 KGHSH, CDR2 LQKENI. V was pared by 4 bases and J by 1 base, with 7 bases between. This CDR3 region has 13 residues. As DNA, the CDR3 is TGTGCCAGCTCACGGCGCGGCCAAGAGACCCAGTACTTC. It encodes CASSRRGQETQYF.

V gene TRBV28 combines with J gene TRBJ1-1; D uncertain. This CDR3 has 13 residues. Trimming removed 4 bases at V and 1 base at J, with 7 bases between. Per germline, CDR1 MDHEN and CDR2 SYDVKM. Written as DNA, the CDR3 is TGTGCCAGCAGTTCGGGTGGGAACACTGAAGCTTTCTTT. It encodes CASSSGGNTEAFF. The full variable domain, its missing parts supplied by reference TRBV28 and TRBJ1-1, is DVKVTQSSRYLVKRTGEKVFLECVQDMDHENMFWYRQDPGLGLRLIYFSYDVKMKEKGDIPEGYSVSREKKERFSLILESASTNQTSMYLCASSSGGNTEAFFGQGTRLTVV.

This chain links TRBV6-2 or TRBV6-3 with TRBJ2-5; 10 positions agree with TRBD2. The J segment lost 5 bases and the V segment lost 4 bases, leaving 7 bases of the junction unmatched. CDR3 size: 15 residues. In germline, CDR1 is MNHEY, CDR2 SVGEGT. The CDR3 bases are TGTGCCAGCAGTTCTCTAGCGGGAGAGGGGGAGACCCAGTACTTC. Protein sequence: CASSSLAGEGETQYF.

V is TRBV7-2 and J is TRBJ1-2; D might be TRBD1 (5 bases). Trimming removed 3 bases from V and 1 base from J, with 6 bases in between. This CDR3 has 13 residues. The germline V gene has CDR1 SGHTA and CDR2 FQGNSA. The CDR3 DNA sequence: TGTGCCAGCAGCTTCGACAGTAACTATGGCTACACCTTC. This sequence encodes CASSFDSNYGYTF.

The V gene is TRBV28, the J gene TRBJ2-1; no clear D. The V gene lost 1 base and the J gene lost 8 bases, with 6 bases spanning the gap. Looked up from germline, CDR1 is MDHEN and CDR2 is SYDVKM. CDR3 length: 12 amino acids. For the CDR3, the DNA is TGTGCCAGCAGTTTATCCAGGTATGAGCAGTTCTTC. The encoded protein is CASSLSRYEQFF.

This chain's CDR3 is CASSTPAGREADTQYF. CDR3 DNA: TGTGCCAGCAGTACCCCTGCGGGCCGGGAGGCAGATACGCAGTATTTT. This rearrangement joins TRBV6-2 or TRBV6-3 to TRBJ2-3, with 7 nucleotides matching TRBD2. V shed 5 bases, J shed 4 bases, and the junction held 12 bases outside the gene matches. CDR1 MNHEY and CDR2 SVGEGT come from the germline V gene. The CDR3 runs to 16 residues.

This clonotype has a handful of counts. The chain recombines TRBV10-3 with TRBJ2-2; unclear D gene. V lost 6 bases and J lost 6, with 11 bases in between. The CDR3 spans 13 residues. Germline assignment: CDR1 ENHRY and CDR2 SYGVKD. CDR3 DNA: TGTGCCATCAGGCGGATTAGCCCCGGGGAGCTGTTTTTT. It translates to CAIRRISPGELFF.

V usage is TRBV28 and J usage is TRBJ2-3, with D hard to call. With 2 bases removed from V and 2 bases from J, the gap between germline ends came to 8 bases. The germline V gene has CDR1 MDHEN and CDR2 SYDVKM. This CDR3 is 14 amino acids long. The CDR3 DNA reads TGTGCCAGCAGTTTAAAGGGTAACACAGATACGCAGTATTTT. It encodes CASSLKGNTDTQYF. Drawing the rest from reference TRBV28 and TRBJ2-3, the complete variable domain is DVKVTQSSRYLVKRTGEKVFLECVQDMDHENMFWYRQDPGLGLRLIYFSYDVKMKEKGDIPEGYSVSREKKERFSLILESASTNQTSMYLCASSLKGNTDTQYFGPGTRLTVL.

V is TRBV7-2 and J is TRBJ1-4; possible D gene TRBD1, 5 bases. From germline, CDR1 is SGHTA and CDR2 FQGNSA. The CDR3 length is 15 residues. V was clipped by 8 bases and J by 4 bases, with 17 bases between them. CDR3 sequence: CASQSKYRINEKLFF. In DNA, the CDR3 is TGTGCCAGCCAGTCCAAGTACAGGATTAATGAAAAACTGTTTTTT.

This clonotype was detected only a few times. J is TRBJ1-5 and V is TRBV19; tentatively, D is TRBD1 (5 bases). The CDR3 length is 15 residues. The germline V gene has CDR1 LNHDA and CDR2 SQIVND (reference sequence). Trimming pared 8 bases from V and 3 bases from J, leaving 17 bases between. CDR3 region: CASCLGDSVNQPQHF. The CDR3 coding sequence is TGTGCCAGTTGCCTGGGGGACTCGGTCAATCAGCCCCAGCATTTT.

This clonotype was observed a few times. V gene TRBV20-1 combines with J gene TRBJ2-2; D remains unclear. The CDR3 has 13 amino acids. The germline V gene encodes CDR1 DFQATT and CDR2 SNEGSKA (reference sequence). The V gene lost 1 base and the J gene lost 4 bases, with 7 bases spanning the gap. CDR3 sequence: CSARVRSTGELFF. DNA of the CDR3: TGCAGTGCTAGAGTGCGATCCACCGGGGAGCTGTTTTTT.

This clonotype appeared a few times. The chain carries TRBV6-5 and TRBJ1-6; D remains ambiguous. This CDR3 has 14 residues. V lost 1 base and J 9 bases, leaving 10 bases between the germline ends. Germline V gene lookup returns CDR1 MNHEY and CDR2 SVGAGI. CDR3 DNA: TGTGCCAGCAGTTACTTGTCAGACGGTTCACCCCTCCACTTT. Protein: CASSYLSDGSPLHF.

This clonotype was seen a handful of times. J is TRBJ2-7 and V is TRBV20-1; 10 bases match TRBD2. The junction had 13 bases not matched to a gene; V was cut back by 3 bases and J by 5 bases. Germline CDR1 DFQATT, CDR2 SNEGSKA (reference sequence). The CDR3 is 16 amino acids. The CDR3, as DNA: TGCAGTGCTAGGGCGGGGGGTAGCGGGAGGTTTAACGAGCAGTACTTC. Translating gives CSARAGGSGRFNEQYF.